The present entry profiles one TCR beta chain with its context. Method: immunoSEQ multiplex PCR; TCRdb's copy keeps in-frame clones and lacks some. Of about 440,000 clones in the sample, 90% were seen once. This entry comes from a study of blood T cell repertoires in COVID-19. Study overall: Sites across the United States, Italy and Spain contributed samples from acute and convalescent COVID-19. PBMCs, B-cell-depleted T cells, or T cells provided the cDNA or gDNA that made up the material.

Participants had their cohort set by participant-reported clinical history. CDR1 MDHEN and CDR2 SYDVKM come from the germline V gene. The CDR3 sequence is 14 residues long. Germline trimming cut 8 bases from V and 0 bases from J; bases unmatched to any gene: 2. The material sequenced was PBMCs or T cells enriched from blood (not recorded which). The sequence came from a man between 18 and 29 years old who had recovered from COVID-19. The chain recombines TRBV28 with TRBJ2-2; 8 bases fit TRBD2. CDR3 nucleotide sequence: TGTGCCAGCCTCGGGGGGGCGAACACCGGGGAGCTGTTTTTT. This codes for CASLGGANTGELFF.